These T cell receptor beta chains were read from a single sample in a study of blood T cell repertoires in COVID-19. Using immunoSEQ multiplex PCR, the repertoire was profiled, and TCRdb retains in-frame clones only, with some absent. Seen here are roughly 20,000 clones, around nine tenths observed once, and the top ten hold approximately 12%. The specimen was peripheral blood. These receptors all come from a human donor in a cohort sampled during active COVID-19. CDR3s include the opening cysteine and the closing phenylalanine or tryptophan. Each record gives: D gene, J gene, clone size, V gene, CDR3 DNA, CDR3 protein. A D gene is named only where the DNA matches it firmly. Size values are once, few and many counts, or a class for expanded clones, and some rows have none.

D: -
J: TRBJ2-7
size: -
V: TRBV5-1
DNA: TGCGCCAGCAGCTTGATCGACAACGACGAGCAGTACTTC
CDR3: CASSLIDNDEQYF

D: -
J: TRBJ2-1
size: -
V: TRBV14
DNA: TGTGCCAGCAGCCAAGTTTTTAGCGGTTTAGGATTGAATGAGCAGTTCTTC
CDR3: CASSQVFSGLGLNEQFF

D: -
J: TRBJ1-5
size: -
V: TRBV28
DNA: TGTGCCAGCAGTCCCCCAACAGGGCATAGCAATCAGCCCCAGCATTTT
CDR3: CASSPPTGHSNQPQHF

D: -
J: TRBJ2-5
size: -
V: TRBV15
DNA: TGTGCCACCAGCAGCTGGGGAGGAGAGACCCAGTACTTC
CDR3: CATSSWGGETQYF

D: TRBD2
J: TRBJ2-7
size: -
V: TRBV9
DNA: TGTGCCAGCAGCCGACTAGCGGGAGAATCCTACGAGCAGTACTTC
CDR3: CASSRLAGESYEQYF

D: -
J: TRBJ2-1
size: -
V: TRBV4-2
DNA: TGTGCCAGCAGCCAGACAACTTCCCGGGGGGAGCAGTTCTTC
CDR3: CASSQTTSRGEQFF

D: TRBD1
J: TRBJ1-2
size: -
V: TRBV5-6
DNA: TGTGCCAGCAGCCTCATTGGGGACAGTGGAGGCTACACCTTC
CDR3: CASSLIGDSGGYTF

D: -
J: TRBJ2-3
size: -
V: TRBV3-1/TRBV3-2
DNA: TGTGCCAGCAGCCAAGGGCTGCCGAGGCCGACGCAGTATTTT
CDR3: CASSQGLPRPTQYF

D: TRBD1
J: TRBJ1-5
size: -
V: TRBV27
DNA: TGTGCCAGCAGACCCGTTGGGACAGGGATTCAGCCCCAGCATTTT
CDR3: CASRPVGTGIQPQHF

D: TRBD1
J: TRBJ2-1
size: -
V: TRBV28
DNA: TGTGCCAGCGGCACAGGGGGATCCTACAATGAGCAGTTCTTC
CDR3: CASGTGGSYNEQFF

D: -
J: TRBJ2-1
size: -
V: TRBV9
DNA: TGTGCCAGCAGCGGACTAGGTTACAATGAGCAGTTCTTC
CDR3: CASSGLGYNEQFF

D: -
J: TRBJ1-1
size: -
V: TRBV19
DNA: TGTGCCAGTAGTATGGGGCCTCCTGGGAACACTGAAGCTTTCTTT
CDR3: CASSMGPPGNTEAFF

D: -
J: TRBJ1-4
size: -
V: TRBV19
DNA: TGTGCCAGTAGTATGAGACAGCTAGATGAAAAACTGTTTTTT
CDR3: CASSMRQLDEKLFF

D: TRBD2
J: TRBJ2-1
size: once
V: TRBV4-2
DNA: TGTGCCAGCAGCCAAGATCAGGCTAGCGGGAGAGGTGAGCAGTTCTTC
CDR3: CASSQDQASGRGEQFF

D: -
J: TRBJ2-7
size: -
V: TRBV7-6
DNA: TGTGCCAGCAGCTTGTCAGGGGGAGGTAATTTCCACGAGCAGTACTTC
CDR3: CASSLSGGGNFHEQYF

D: -
J: TRBJ1-6
size: -
V: TRBV11-1
DNA: TGTGCCAGCAGCCAAGGACAGAAGCTCAATTCACCCCTCCACTTT
CDR3: CASSQGQKLNSPLHF

D: TRBD2
J: TRBJ2-7
size: -
V: TRBV6-2/TRBV6-3
DNA: TGTGCCAGCAGTTACGAGGGAGGGGATTACGAGCAGTACTTC
CDR3: CASSYEGGDYEQYF

D: TRBD1
J: TRBJ2-2
size: medium-sized
V: TRBV4-1
DNA: TGCGCCAGCAGCACCCGGGACAGGGGGACCGGGGAGCTGTTTTTT
CDR3: CASSTRDRGTGELFF

D: -
J: TRBJ2-6
size: -
V: TRBV19
DNA: TGTGCCAGTAGTATAGACAGCGATATTTCCTCTGGGGCCAACGTCCTGACTTTC
CDR3: CASSIDSDISSGANVLTF

D: -
J: TRBJ1-1
size: -
V: TRBV25-1
DNA: TGTGCCAGCAGTAACGGGGGGCAGCCTGAAGCTTTCTTT
CDR3: CASSNGGQPEAFF

D: -
J: TRBJ2-1
size: -
V: TRBV9
DNA: TGTGCCAGCAGCGCCTGGACGAACATGGGGAGGGAGCAGTTCTTC
CDR3: CASSAWTNMGREQFF

D: TRBD1
J: TRBJ1-1
size: -
V: TRBV7-2
DNA: TGTGCCAGCAGCTCCGGACAGGAGAACACTGAAGCTTTCTTT
CDR3: CASSSGQENTEAFF

D: -
J: TRBJ1-1
size: -
V: TRBV10-3
DNA: TGTGCCATCACCCGGGAATCCGGCACTGAAGCTTTCTTT
CDR3: CAITRESGTEAFF

D: -
J: TRBJ2-3
size: -
V: TRBV5-1
DNA: TGCGCCAGCACCCAGGGGAGGGGGTGGACAGATACGCAGTATTTT
CDR3: CASTQGRGWTDTQYF

D: -
J: TRBJ1-3
size: -
V: TRBV27
DNA: TGTGCCAGCGCAGGGTTTGGGAACACCATATATTTT
CDR3: CASAGFGNTIYF

D: -
J: TRBJ1-1
size: -
V: TRBV4-2
DNA: TGTGCCAGCAATCATCGAGGGGGCACTGAAGCTTTCTTT
CDR3: CASNHRGGTEAFF

D: TRBD1
J: TRBJ2-7
size: -
V: TRBV28
DNA: TGTGCCAGCAGGGCAGGGGGCGACTCCTACGAGCAGTACTTC
CDR3: CASRAGGDSYEQYF

D: TRBD1
J: TRBJ1-6
size: -
V: TRBV29-1
DNA: TGCAGCGTAACTACCGGGACAGGACACAATTCACCCCTCCACTTT
CDR3: CSVTTGTGHNSPLHF

D: TRBD1
J: TRBJ1-5
size: once
V: TRBV10-3
DNA: TGTGCCATCTCCCGGGACAGCAGCAATCAGCCCCAGCATTTT
CDR3: CAISRDSSNQPQHF

D: TRBD1
J: TRBJ1-3
size: -
V: TRBV5-4
DNA: TGTGCCAGCAGCTTTTATACAGGGGATTTTGGAAACACCATATATTTT
CDR3: CASSFYTGDFGNTIYF

D: TRBD2
J: TRBJ2-5
size: -
V: TRBV7-9
DNA: TGTGCCAGCAGCTTTTCCTTGACTAGCGGGATCGAGGAGACCCAGTACTTC
CDR3: CASSFSLTSGIEETQYF

D: -
J: TRBJ1-4
size: -
V: TRBV6-5
DNA: TGTGCCAGCAGTTTCGCGGGGGCGCTTAATGAAAAACTGTTTTTT
CDR3: CASSFAGALNEKLFF

D: TRBD1
J: TRBJ2-1
size: -
V: TRBV5-6
DNA: TGTGCCAGCAGTCGTGAGGGACAGGGGTATGAGCAGTTCTTC
CDR3: CASSREGQGYEQFF